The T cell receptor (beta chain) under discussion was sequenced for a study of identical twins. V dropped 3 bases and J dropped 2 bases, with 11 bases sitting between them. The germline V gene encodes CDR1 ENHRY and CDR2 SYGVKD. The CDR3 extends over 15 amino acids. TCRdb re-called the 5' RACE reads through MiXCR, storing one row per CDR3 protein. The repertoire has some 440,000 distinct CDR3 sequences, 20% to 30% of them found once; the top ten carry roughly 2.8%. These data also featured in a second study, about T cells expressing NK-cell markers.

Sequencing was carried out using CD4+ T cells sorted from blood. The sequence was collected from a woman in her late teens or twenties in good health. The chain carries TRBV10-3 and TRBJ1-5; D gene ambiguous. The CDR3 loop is CAISDSPKGNQPQHF. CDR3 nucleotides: TGTGCCATCAGTGACAGCCCTAAGGGCAATCAGCCCCAGCATTTT.